There are many counts of the clone carrying this T cell receptor (beta chain). Its antigen is unknown. This sample is part of a study of T cell repertoires in cytomegalovirus infection. Looking at the study overall: It can be stated that public TCR beta signatures indicated CMV infection as well as a matching HLA type. Notes on the study in general: Pooled public TCR beta family frequency picked out CMV carriers with the relevant HLA. Within the response measured ex vivo, HLA-C-restricted CMV-specific TCR beta clonotypes were dominant.

With 6 bases removed from V and 8 bases from J, the gap between germline ends came to 10 bases. The length of the CDR3 is 11 residues. Germline V gene lookup returns CDR1 MDHEN and CDR2 SYDVKM. MiXCR was run by TCRdb on the reads, yielding one entry per CDR3 protein. The profile covers 450,000 to 600,000 distinct CDR3 sequences, with 10% to 12% appearing a single time and roughly 10% taken by the ten largest. J is TRBJ1-2 and V is TRBV28; D not certain. Sequencing input: PBMCs. The clonotype originates from a human donor in good health (CMV status not recorded). Some clones in this sample may be carry-over from other donors' samples. The CDR3 DNA is TGTGCCAGCAGGCCAAATTCGGGCTACACCTTC. It encodes CASRPNSGYTF.